One sample yielded the 7 T cell receptor beta chains listed below, sequenced in a study of T cells after yellow fever vaccination. TCRdb re-called the 5' RACE reads through MiXCR, storing one row per CDR3 protein. The table lists 150,000 or so distinct CDR3 sequences, approximately 9.9% of them singletons. The input for sequencing was CD8+ T cells sorted from PBMCs, taken 45 days after the yellow fever booster vaccination. These receptors were obtained from a young man who received the YFV17D yellow fever vaccine.

This clonotype has only a few counts. V gene TRBV5-1 combines with J gene TRBJ2-1; TRBD2 matches at 9 bases. The CDR3 runs 16 residues. J was trimmed by 2 bases and V by 0 bases; bases with no gene match: 3. CDR1 and CDR2 from the germline V gene are SGHRS and YFSETQ. CDR3 sequence (DNA): TGCGCCAGCAGCTTGGGGCTAGCGGGGACCTACAATGAGCAGTTCTTC. This codes for CASSLGLAGTYNEQFF.

The V call is TRBV4-1, the J call TRBJ1-4; tentatively, D is TRBD1 (5 bases). The CDR3 sequence is 19 residues long. V was clipped by 1 base and J by 8 bases, with 26 bases between them. CDR1 and CDR2 from the germline V gene are MGHRA and YSYEKL. The CDR3 is CASSQVGRGDPGKSEKLFF. In DNA form, the CDR3 reads TGCGCCAGCAGCCAAGTAGGCCGAGGGGACCCCGGAAAGAGCGAAAAACTGTTTTTT.

The chain recombines TRBV3-1 with TRBJ2-2; the D gene could be TRBD1 or TRBD2 (5 bases each). Looked up from germline, CDR1 is LGHDT and CDR2 is YNNKEL (reference sequence). V gave up 4 bases and J gave up 0 bases, with 18 bases separating them. The CDR3 length is 18 residues. CDR3 region: CASSPHLLGAPNTGELFF. The CDR3 nucleotides are TGTGCCAGCAGCCCCCATCTGCTCGGGGCTCCGAACACCGGGGAGCTGTTTTTT.

The V gene is TRBV11-1, the J gene TRBJ2-3; TRBD2 is a possible D gene (5 bases). The germline V gene has CDR1 SGHAT and CDR2 FQDESV (reference sequence). The CDR3 loop spans 13 amino acids. Between the trimmed V and J ends, which lost 5 bases and 1 base, there was a span of 7 bases. The CDR3 loop reads CASSGGRTDTQYF. The CDR3 DNA reads as TGTGCCAGCAGCGGCGGGCGCACAGATACGCAGTATTTT.

This chain uses TRBV9 with TRBJ1-3; D ambiguous. V was cut by 6 bases and J by 6 bases, with 13 bases left in between. The CDR3 sequence is 13 residues long. Looked up from germline, CDR1 is SGDLS and CDR2 is YYNGEE. Written as DNA, the CDR3 is TGTGCCAGCACCGGCCCCCGAGTAAACACCATATATTTT. This translates into CASTGPRVNTIYF.

The V gene is TRBV7-2, the J gene TRBJ2-7; D not resolved. CDR1 is SGHTA and CDR2 is FQGNSA in the germline V gene. Trimming removed 3 bases from V and 2 bases from J, with 11 bases in between. CDR3 length: 14 residues. The CDR3 protein is CASSFFQQTYEQYF. In DNA, the CDR3 is TGTGCCAGCAGCTTTTTCCAGCAGACCTACGAGCAGTACTTC.

The genes are TRBV5-4 and TRBJ2-3; 10 bases line up with TRBD2. The CDR3 extends over 15 amino acids. Trimming removed 4 bases from V and 4 bases from J; junction bases left unmatched: 6. Germline lookup yields CDR1 SGHNT and CDR2 YYREEE (reference sequence). The CDR3 sequence is CASSGSGGLSDTQYF. In nucleotides, the CDR3 is TGTGCCAGCAGCGGTAGCGGGGGGCTCTCAGATACGCAGTATTTT.